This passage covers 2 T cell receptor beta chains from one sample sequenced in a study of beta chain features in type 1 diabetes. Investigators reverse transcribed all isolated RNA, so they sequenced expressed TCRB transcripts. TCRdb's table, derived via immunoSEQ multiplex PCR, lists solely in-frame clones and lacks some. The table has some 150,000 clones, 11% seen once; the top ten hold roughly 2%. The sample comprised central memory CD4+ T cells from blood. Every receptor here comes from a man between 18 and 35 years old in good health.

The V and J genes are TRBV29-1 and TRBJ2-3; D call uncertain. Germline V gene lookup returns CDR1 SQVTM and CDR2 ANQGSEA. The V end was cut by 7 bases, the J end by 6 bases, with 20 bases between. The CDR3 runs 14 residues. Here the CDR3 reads CSGGRPSRDDTQYF. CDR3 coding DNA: TGCAGCGGCGGCCGGCCTTCGAGAGACGATACGCAGTATTTT.

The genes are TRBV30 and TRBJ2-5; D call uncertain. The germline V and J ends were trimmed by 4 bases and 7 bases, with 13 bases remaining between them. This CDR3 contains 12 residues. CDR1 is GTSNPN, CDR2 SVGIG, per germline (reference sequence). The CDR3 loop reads CAWNNRVGTQYF. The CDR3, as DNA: TGTGCCTGGAATAACCGGGTCGGGACCCAGTACTTC.